These 19 T cell receptor beta chains originate from one sample sequenced in a study of blood T cell repertoires in COVID-19 (TCRdb year 2020). Library construction relied on the immunoSEQ multiplex PCR assay. TCRdb's version of the immuneACCESS table is confined to in-frame rearrangements and falls short of the full clone set. An unresolved V gene accounts for under half of the shortfall where checked; the remainder is of unknown origin. For this sample the table gives 120,000 to 150,000 clones, of which around nine tenths were detected only once. The top ten clones comprise 8.5% to 9% of the sample. Sequencing used peripheral blood. The source is a woman between 50 and 59 years old with active or convalescent COVID-19.

J is TRBJ2-2 and V is TRBV9; no reliable D call. The CDR3 is 15 residues long. CDR1 and CDR2 (germline): SGDLS, YYNGEE. With 0 bases removed from V and 0 bases from J, the gap between germline ends came to 6 bases. This CDR3 is CASSVGQPNTGELFF. CDR3 DNA sequence: TGTGCCAGCAGCGTAGGACAACCGAACACCGGGGAGCTGTTTTTT.

The chain carries TRBV3-1 (or the pseudogene TRBV3-2) and TRBJ2-5; TRBD1 agrees at 9 bases. The CDR3 is made up of 16 amino acids. Unmatched junction bases numbered 8, after V lost 1 base and J lost 5 bases. Germline V CDR1 and CDR2: LGHDT, YNNKEL (reference sequence). CDR3 in amino acids: CASSQGQDRGDETQYF. The CDR3 region has the DNA TGTGCCAGCAGCCAAGGTCAGGACAGGGGTGACGAGACCCAGTACTTC.

J is TRBJ2-3 and V is TRBV9, with D possibly TRBD2 on 6 matching bases. Trimming took off 0 bases at V and 2 bases at J, with 19 bases between the two ends. The CDR3 consists of 18 residues. Looked up from germline, CDR1 is SGDLS and CDR2 is YYNGEE. The CDR3 bases are TGTGCCAGCAGCGTAGACCTCTTGGAGGGTCGTGTCACAGATACGCAGTATTTT. It specifies CASSVDLLEGRVTDTQYF.

In its sample, this clone was seen once. This sequence joins TRBV11-2 and TRBJ1-1, with a weak D call TRBD1 (6 bases). Per the germline V gene, CDR1 is SGHAT and CDR2 is FQNNGV. There are 13 residues in the CDR3. V lost 3 bases to trimming and J lost 1 base, with 6 bases between them. CDR3 protein: CASSLGQNTEAFF. CDR3 nucleotide sequence: TGTGCCAGCAGCTTGGGACAGAACACTGAAGCTTTCTTT.

The rearrangement joins TRBV7-8 to TRBJ1-2; D is undetermined. This CDR3 is built from 12 residues. Trimming pared 5 bases from V and 4 bases from J, leaving 8 bases between. Germline CDR1 and CDR2: SGHVS and FQNEAQ. CDR3 region: CASSLDFYGYTF. Here the CDR3 DNA reads TGTGCCAGCAGCCTGGACTTCTATGGCTACACCTTC.

The chain links TRBV5-1 to TRBJ2-3, with 8 bases matching TRBD2. The CDR3 is 15 amino acids. V shed 3 bases and J 0 bases; nucleotides not matched to a gene: 3. Germline V gene sequence: CDR1 SGHRS, CDR2 YFSETQ. The CDR3 DNA sequence: TGCGCCAGCAGCTGGGGGACTAGGAGCACAGATACGCAGTATTTT. It codes for CASSWGTRSTDTQYF.

This chain joins TRBV18 and TRBJ1-2; no reliable D call. The germline CDR1 and CDR2 sequences are KGHSH and LQKENI. V gave up 7 bases and J gave up 6 bases, with 15 bases separating them. The CDR3 length is 13 residues. The CDR3 nucleotides read TGTGCCAGCTGCCCGCGGAAAGGAGATGGCTACACCTTC. Its translation is CASCPRKGDGYTF. The full variable domain, in which reference TRBV18 and TRBJ1-2 provide the parts outside the CDR3, is NAGVMQNPRHLVRRRGQEARLRCSPMKGHSHVYWYRQLPEEGLKFMVYLQKENIIDESGMPKERFSAEFPKEGPSILRIQQVVRGDSAAYFCASCPRKGDGYTFGSGTRLTVV.

V gene TRBV6-1 combines with J gene TRBJ2-4, with D perhaps TRBD1 (5 bases). Trimming removed 3 bases from V and 1 base from J, with 16 bases in between. CDR1 is MNHNS and CDR2 is SASEGT in the germline V gene. This CDR3 is 17 amino acids long. The DNA for the CDR3 is TGTGCCAGCAGTGAGAGCAGGGCTTACACCGCCAAAAACATTCAGTACTTC. Translated: CASSESRAYTAKNIQYF.

The chain carries TRBV19 and TRBJ2-1; D might be TRBD1 (5 bases). CDR1 is LNHDA, CDR2 SQIVND, per germline (reference sequence). The V and J ends lost 0 bases and 6 bases respectively, with 12 bases between them. This CDR3 has 15 residues. The CDR3 DNA follows: TGTGCCAGTAGTATAGATCTAGGGGTCAGCAATGAGCAGTTCTTC. Protein product: CASSIDLGVSNEQFF.

The chain carries TRBV5-8 and TRBJ2-1; TRBD2 aligns across 10 bases. This CDR3 is 17 amino acids long. The junction had 11 bases not matched to a gene; V was cut back by 1 base and J by 7 bases. CDR1 SGHTS and CDR2 YDEGEE come from the germline V gene. Here the CDR3 reads CASSLLAGVLKANEQFF. CDR3 bases: TGTGCCAGCAGCTTGCTAGCGGGAGTTCTTAAGGCAAATGAGCAGTTCTTC.

The chain recombines TRBV7-9 with TRBJ2-5; tentatively, D is TRBD1 (5 bases). V was clipped by 4 bases and J by 5 bases, with 20 bases between them. Germline V gene lookup returns CDR1 SEHNR and CDR2 FQNEAQ (reference sequence). The CDR3 totals 16 residues. CDR3 in amino acids: CASSSTRVRLRETQYF. The CDR3 region has the DNA TGTGCCAGCAGCTCCACCAGGGTCCGATTGAGGGAGACCCAGTACTTC.

The chain carries TRBV9 and TRBJ2-2; 11 bases match TRBD2. Germline values: CDR1 SGDLS, CDR2 YYNGEE. The junction had 4 bases not matched to a gene; V was cut back by 6 bases and J by 0 bases. The CDR3 has 16 residues. The CDR3 nucleotides read TGTGCCAGCAACAGACTAGCGGGGACGAACACCGGGGAGCTGTTTTTT. Translating gives CASNRLAGTNTGELFF.

The V gene is TRBV28, the J gene TRBJ2-5; 10 nucleotides agree with TRBD1. CDR1 is MDHEN, CDR2 SYDVKM, per germline. V gave up 4 bases and J gave up 5 bases; unmatched junction bases: 10. The CDR3 is 16 amino acids. CDR3 in amino acids: CASSYPKGQGLETQYF. The CDR3 nucleotides are TGTGCCAGCAGTTACCCGAAGGGACAGGGGTTGGAGACCCAGTACTTC.

The chain uses TRBV9 and TRBJ2-3; TRBD1 matches 11 bases. The germline CDR1 and CDR2 sequences are SGDLS and YYNGEE. V gave up 0 bases and J gave up 3 bases; unmatched junction bases: 3. The CDR3 length is 16 residues. DNA of the CDR3: TGTGCCAGCAGCGTAGAGGACAGGGGGCTTACAGATACGCAGTATTTT. Its translation is CASSVEDRGLTDTQYF.

This clone was detected a few times. The CDR3 nucleotides are TGTGCCAGCAGTTCGGACAGGAACACTGAAGCTTTCTTT. This encodes CASSSDRNTEAFF. The V call is TRBV6-4, the J call TRBJ1-1; D is perhaps TRBD1 (6 bases). CDR3 length: 13 residues. The V end lost 5 bases, the J end lost 1 base, and 8 bases lay between the germline ends. Germline V gives CDR1 MRHNA, CDR2 SNTAGT.

The chain couples TRBV5-6 to TRBJ1-2; a possible D gene is TRBD1 (5 bases). The CDR3 runs to 14 residues. The germline V and J ends were trimmed by 0 bases and 3 bases, with 9 bases remaining between them. In germline, CDR1 is SGHDT, CDR2 YYEEEE. CDR3 amino acids: CASSLGQLDYGYTF. The CDR3 coding sequence is TGTGCCAGCAGCTTGGGACAGTTGGACTATGGCTACACCTTC.

The chain carries TRBV9 and TRBJ2-1, with D perhaps matching TRBD1 (5 bases). The germline CDR1 and CDR2 sequences are SGDLS and YYNGEE. The CDR3 spans 19 residues. V was clipped by 4 bases and J by 0 bases, with 23 bases between them. The DNA for the CDR3 is TGTGCCAGCAGCCAGGGCCCCGCCGCCGCAACGGCCTCCTACAATGAGCAGTTCTTC. Translated, it gives CASSQGPAAATASYNEQFF.

The chain couples TRBV28 to TRBJ2-1; 12 nucleotides match TRBD2. Germline assignment: CDR1 MDHEN and CDR2 SYDVKM. V lost 3 bases and J lost 6; bases outside the gene matches: 12. CDR3 length equals 18 residues. In DNA form, the CDR3 reads TGTGCCAGCAGTTTTTTCCCTCTAACTAGCGGGAGGCTCAATGAGCAGTTCTTC. Translation gives CASSFFPLTSGRLNEQFF.

This sequence joins TRBV4-3 and TRBJ1-1; perhaps TRBD1 as D (6 bases). Per the germline V gene, CDR1 is LGHNA and CDR2 is YSLEER. Trimming stripped 1 base from V and 0 bases from J, with 12 bases between. CDR3 length equals 16 residues. The chain's CDR3 is CASSQGTANLNTEAFF. CDR3 nucleotides: TGCGCCAGCAGCCAAGGGACAGCTAATCTGAACACTGAAGCTTTCTTT.